This T cell receptor (beta chain) originates from a study of T cell responses to AZD1222 COVID-19 vaccine. Points from the study as a whole: Reportedly, nearly half of unique spike TCRs recognized epitopes outside B.1.351/B.1.1.7 mutations.

Second doses were pooled across both intervals (about 4 or about 12 weeks). V lost 1 base, J lost 3 bases, and 10 bases lay in between. Germline CDR1 and CDR2: MNHNS and SASEGT. The CDR3 is 14 amino acids. The protocol was immunoSEQ multiplex PCR, while the TCRdb copy is restricted to in-frame clones and leaves out a portion. This table has approximately 130,000 clones, about nine tenths appearing once. About this clone: No antigen is known for it.

Sequencing used peripheral blood, obtained 28 days after the second AZD1222 dose. J is TRBJ2-7 and V is TRBV6-1; D perhaps matches TRBD1 (5 bases). The origin of this receptor is an adult who received the AZD1222 COVID-19 vaccine. The CDR3 DNA reads as TGTGCCAGCAGTGAAGGGACACTTGACTACGAGCAGTACTTC. It specifies CASSEGTLDYEQYF.